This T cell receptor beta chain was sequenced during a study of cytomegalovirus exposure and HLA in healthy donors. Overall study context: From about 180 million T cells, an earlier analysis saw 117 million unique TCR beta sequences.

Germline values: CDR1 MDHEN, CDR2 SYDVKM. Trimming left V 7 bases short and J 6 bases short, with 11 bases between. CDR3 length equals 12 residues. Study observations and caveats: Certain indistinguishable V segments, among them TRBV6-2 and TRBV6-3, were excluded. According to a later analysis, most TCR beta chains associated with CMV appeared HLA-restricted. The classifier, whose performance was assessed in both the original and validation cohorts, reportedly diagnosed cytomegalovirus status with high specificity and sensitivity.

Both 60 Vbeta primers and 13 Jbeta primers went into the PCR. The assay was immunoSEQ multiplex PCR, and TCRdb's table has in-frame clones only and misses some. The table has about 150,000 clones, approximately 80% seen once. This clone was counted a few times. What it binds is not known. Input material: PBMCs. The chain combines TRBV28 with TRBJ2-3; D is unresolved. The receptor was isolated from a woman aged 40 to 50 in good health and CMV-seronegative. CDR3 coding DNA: TGTGCCAGCACTAGTAAATGGGATACGCAGTATTTT. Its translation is CASTSKWDTQYF.